The T cell receptor beta chain described here comes from a study of cytomegalovirus exposure and HLA in healthy donors. For the study at large: Researchers found that just over 80% of almost 400 genotyped donors fell within the Caucasian-associated ancestry cluster.

Remarks on this clone: No antigen is known for it.

The PCR contained 60 Vbeta and 13 Jbeta primers. Libraries were prepared by immunoSEQ multiplex PCR; TCRdb keeps only in-frame clonotypes and omits some of them. The data show 150,000 to 170,000 clones, 70% to 80% seen once. V gave up 1 base and J gave up 2 bases; unmatched junction bases: 0. Germline loops: CDR1 MGHRA, CDR2 YSYEKL. The CDR3 consists of 16 residues. Study-level findings and limits: The Asian-associated ancestry cluster reportedly had fewer N-insertions than the roughly 670-donor mean in a later analysis. For most TCR sequences rarity was the rule, although some public TCRs occurred in many donors.

The genes are TRBV4-1 and TRBJ2-6; 9 bases are a match to TRBD1. The sequenced sample was PBMCs. This receptor was identified in a woman aged 40 to 50 in good health and CMV-seronegative. The CDR3, as DNA: TGCGCCAGCAGCCAAGGACAGGGGGCTGGGGCCAACGTCCTGACTTTC. Protein sequence: CASSQGQGAGANVLTF.